Listed below are T cell receptor beta chains from one sample, sequenced in a study of siplizumab effects on memory and regulatory T cells. Using immunoSEQ multiplex PCR, the repertoire was profiled, and TCRdb retains in-frame clones only, with some absent. Counted here are approximately 91,000 clones, 95% occurring once; the ten biggest clones make up approximately 17%. The sequenced sample was CD8+ T cells sorted from blood. The receptors were gathered from a human donor in good health. Each CDR3 is given with its conserved first and last residue. The D gene is left open where the match is weak. Size values are once, few and many counts, or a class for expanded clones, and some rows have none.

d_gene	abundance	v_gene	j_gene	CDR3nt	CDR3aa
.	.	TRBV27	TRBJ1-1	TGTGCCAGCAGCTATCGAGGGTTGTCGGAAACTGAAGCTTTCTTT	CASSYRGLSETEAFF
.	.	TRBV19	TRBJ1-1	TGTGCCAGTAGTATATTCCCCGGGGTAGGAGCGAACACTGAAGCTTTCTTT	CASSIFPGVGANTEAFF
.	.	TRBV7-9	TRBJ1-5	TGTGCCAGCAGCTCCAGCAGGGTTGAAGGTCAGCCCCAGCATTTT	CASSSSRVEGQPQHF
TRBD1	.	TRBV29-1	TRBJ2-7	TGCAGCGTCGGGACAGGTACCTACGAGCAGTACTTC	CSVGTGTYEQYF
.	.	TRBV5-5	TRBJ2-2	TGTGCCAGCAGCTTCTCGGCGTTTGACATCGGGGAGCTGTTTTTT	CASSFSAFDIGELFF
.	.	TRBV14	TRBJ2-1	TGTGCCAGCAGCCCATGGGCGAGCTACAATGAGCAGTTCTTC	CASSPWASYNEQFF
.	.	TRBV7-9	TRBJ1-1	TGTGCCAGCAGCTCGACACAGGGAAAGTGGGCTTTCTTT	CASSSTQGKWAFF
.	once	TRBV9	TRBJ1-2	TGTGCCAGCAGCGTAGCGACAGACCCCTATGGCTACACCTTC	CASSVATDPYGYTF
TRBD2	.	TRBV29-1	TRBJ2-1	TGCAGCGCCGAGAGCGGGGGCTACAATGAGCAGTTCTTC	CSAESGGYNEQFF
.	few	TRBV2	TRBJ1-1	TGTGCCAGCAGCGCTTGGACGGTGGACACTGAAGCTTTCTTT	CASSAWTVDTEAFF
TRBD2	once	TRBV6-6	TRBJ2-5	TGTGCCAGCAGCTTTACCAGCGGGACGGCAGAGACCCAGTACTTC	CASSFTSGTAETQYF